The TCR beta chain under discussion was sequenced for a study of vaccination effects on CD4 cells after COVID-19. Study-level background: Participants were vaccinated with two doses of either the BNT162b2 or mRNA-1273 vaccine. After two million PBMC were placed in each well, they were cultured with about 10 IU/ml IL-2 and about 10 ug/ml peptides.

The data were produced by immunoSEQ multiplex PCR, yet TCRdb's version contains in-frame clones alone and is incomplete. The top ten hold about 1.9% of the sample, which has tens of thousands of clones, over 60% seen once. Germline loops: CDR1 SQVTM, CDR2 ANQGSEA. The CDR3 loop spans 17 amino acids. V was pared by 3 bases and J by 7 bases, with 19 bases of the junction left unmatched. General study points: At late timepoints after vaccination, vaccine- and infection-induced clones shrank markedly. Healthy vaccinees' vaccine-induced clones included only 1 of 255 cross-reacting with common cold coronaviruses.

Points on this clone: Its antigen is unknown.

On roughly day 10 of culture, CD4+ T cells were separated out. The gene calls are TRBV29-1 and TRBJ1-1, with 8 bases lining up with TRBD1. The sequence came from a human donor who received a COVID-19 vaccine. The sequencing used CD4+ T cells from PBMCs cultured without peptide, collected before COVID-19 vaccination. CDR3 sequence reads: CSVENRQGSRRAGEAFF. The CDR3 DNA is TGCAGCGTTGAGAATCGACAGGGGTCCCGTAGGGCTGGTGAAGCTTTCTTT.